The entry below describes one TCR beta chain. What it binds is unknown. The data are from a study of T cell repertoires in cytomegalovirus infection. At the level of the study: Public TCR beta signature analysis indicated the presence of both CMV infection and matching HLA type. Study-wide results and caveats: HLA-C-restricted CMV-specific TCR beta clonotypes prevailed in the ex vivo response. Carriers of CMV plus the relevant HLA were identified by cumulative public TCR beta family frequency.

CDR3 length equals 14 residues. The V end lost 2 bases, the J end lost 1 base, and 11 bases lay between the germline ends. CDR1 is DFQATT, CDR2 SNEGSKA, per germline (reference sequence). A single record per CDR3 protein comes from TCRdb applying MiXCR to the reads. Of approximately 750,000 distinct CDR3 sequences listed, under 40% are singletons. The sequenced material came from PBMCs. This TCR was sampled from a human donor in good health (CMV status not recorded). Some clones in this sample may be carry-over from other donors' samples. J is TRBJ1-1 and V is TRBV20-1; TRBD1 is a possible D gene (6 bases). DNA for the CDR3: TGCAGTGCTAGAAGTGGGGGCACGAACACTGAAGCTTTCTTT. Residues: CSARSGGTNTEAFF.